Listed here are 8 T cell receptor beta chains from one sample, sequenced in a study of human T cells and chemical hapten exposure. TCRdb reprocessed the RACE reads with MiXCR, giving one entry per CDR3 protein. Of roughly 100,000 distinct CDR3 sequences in the sample, roughly 9.1% are singletons; the top ten hold around 3.6%. The time point was: pre-sensitization, week 0. Treatment specified: therapeutic diphenylcyclopropenone sensitization with weekly scalp DPC. The specimen was whole blood, collected in connection with sensitization to the hapten diphenylcyclopropenone (DPC). These receptors came from a woman in her thirties or forties with alopecia areata. Some clones in this sample may be carry-over from other donors' samples.

In this sample, this clonotype turned up a few times. V gene TRBV5-4 combines with J gene TRBJ2-1; TRBD2 might be the D (5 bases). CDR1 and CDR2 from the germline V gene are SGHNT and YYREEE (reference sequence). The CDR3 runs to 15 residues. The ends were cut back, 0 bases at V and 7 bases at J, with 14 bases in the middle. The CDR3 here is CASSLGPGSFNEQFF. The CDR3, as DNA: TGTGCCAGCAGCTTGGGGCCGGGGAGTTTTAATGAGCAGTTCTTC.

Notes on this clonotype: A much larger clone differs from this one at a single base, so this may be a read error. The chain links TRBV2 to TRBJ1-6; 11 bases match TRBD1. The CDR3 totals 14 residues. CDR1 SNHLY and CDR2 FYNNEI come from the germline V gene. CDR3 bases: TGTGCCAGCAAGCCGGACAGGGGGCTGTCACCCCCCCACTTT. Its protein product is CASKPDRGLSPPHF.

The rearrangement links TRBV5-1 to TRBJ1-1; D might be TRBD1 (6 bases). Germline CDR1 reads SGHRS; CDR2 reads YFSETQ. V lost 5 bases, J lost 11 bases, and 13 bases lay in between. The CDR3 has 11 amino acids. DNA for the CDR3: TGCGCCAGCAGGCGGGACACCACGGCTTTCTTT. Translated: CASRRDTTAFF.

The J gene is TRBJ2-1, the V gene TRBV6-2 or TRBV6-3; D is unresolved. V was cut by 2 bases and J by 0 bases, with 11 bases left in between. CDR1 and CDR2 (germline): MNHEY, SVGEGT. The CDR3 has 16 amino acids. In DNA, the CDR3 is TGTGCCAGCAGTTACGCTCCGGGTGGCTCCTACAATGAGCAGTTCTTC. It specifies CASSYAPGGSYNEQFF.

The chain has TRBV7-8 and TRBJ1-2; TRBD1 agrees at 9 bases. Looked up from germline, CDR1 is SGHVS and CDR2 is FQNEAQ. V trimming: 4 bases; J trimming: 7 bases; junction bases outside the gene matches: 1. The CDR3 runs to 12 residues. Here the CDR3 DNA reads TGTGCCAGCAGCTCGGGACAGGGTGGCTACACCTTC. This codes for CASSSGQGGYTF.

This clonotype showed up many times. The chain recombines TRBV6-2 or TRBV6-3 with TRBJ2-7; the D is unclear. Looked up from germline, CDR1 is MNHEY and CDR2 is SVGEGT. Deletions cut 5 bases from V and 1 base from J, with 12 bases between. The CDR3 is 14 residues long. The CDR3 nucleotides read TGTGCCAGCAGTAGCCGTGTCGGTTCCTACGAGCAGTACTTC. Amino acid sequence: CASSSRVGSYEQYF.

This clonotype occurred many times. The CDR3 protein is CATRRTGGSTNEKLFF. The DNA for the CDR3 is TGTGCCACCAGGCGGACAGGGGGCTCAACTAATGAAAAACTGTTTTTT. The chain employs TRBV15 and TRBJ1-4; 11 nucleotides line up with TRBD1. Germline V gene sequence: CDR1 LNHNV, CDR2 YYDKDF (reference sequence). This CDR3 has 16 residues. V was clipped by 6 bases and J by 0 bases; unmatched bases: 3.

The chain uses TRBV28 and TRBJ1-2, with D unresolved. The CDR3 extends over 14 amino acids. From germline, CDR1 is MDHEN and CDR2 SYDVKM. With 3 bases removed from V and 2 bases from J, the gap between germline ends came to 10 bases. CDR3 region: CASSFSAINYGYTF. CDR3 DNA: TGTGCCAGCAGTTTCTCGGCCATCAACTATGGCTACACCTTC.